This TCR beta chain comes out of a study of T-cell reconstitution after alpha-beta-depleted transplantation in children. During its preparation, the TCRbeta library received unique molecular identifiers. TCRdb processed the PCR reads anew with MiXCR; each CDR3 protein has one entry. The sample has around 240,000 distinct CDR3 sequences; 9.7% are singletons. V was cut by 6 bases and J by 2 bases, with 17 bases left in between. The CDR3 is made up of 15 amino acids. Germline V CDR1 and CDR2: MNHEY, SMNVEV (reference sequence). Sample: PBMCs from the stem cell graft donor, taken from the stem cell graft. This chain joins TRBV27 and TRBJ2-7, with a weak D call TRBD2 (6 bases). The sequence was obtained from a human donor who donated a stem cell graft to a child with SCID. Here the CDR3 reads CASSPRGLSAYEQYF. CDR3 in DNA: TGTGCCAGCAGCCCTAGGGGACTGTCGGCCTACGAGCAGTACTTC.